Following are 10 T cell receptor beta chains from one sample sequenced in a study of response to subunit inactivated influenza vaccine (dated by TCRdb to 2016 to 2019). The method behind the library was RT-PCR. Sequencing was carried out with an Illumina HiSeq 2500. TCRdb reran the public reads through fastp at Q25 and MiXCR, keeping productive beta chains. Rows are unified per CDR3 protein, each entry keeping the most common DNA and genes. This sample gives around 790,000 distinct CDR3 sequences in total; approximately 22% of them show up just once. The top ten hold roughly 10% of the sample. The sample in question was PBMCs from blood, obtained around 5 days after vaccination. Receptors originate from a man aged 50 to 59 who received an inactivated influenza vaccine. Donor details come from another sample of the same person, matched by shared clones.

In its sample, this clonotype was seen a few times. The chain employs TRBV24-1 and TRBJ2-6, with unresolved D. The V end lost 4 bases, the J end lost 3 bases, and 18 bases lay between the germline ends. Germline-derived CDR1 and CDR2 are KGHDR and SFDVKD. CDR3 size: 18 residues. The CDR3 is CATSDGRVEYGGANVLTF. DNA of the CDR3: TGTGCCACCAGTGACGGACGGGTAGAGTATGGTGGGGCCAACGTCCTGACTTTC.

The genes are TRBV6-5 and TRBJ2-1; unclear D gene. Germline V gene lookup returns CDR1 MNHEY and CDR2 SVGAGI. CDR3 length: 12 amino acids. Trimming took off 2 bases at V and 15 bases at J, with 14 bases between the two ends. The CDR3 region is CASSYDGVVVFF. The CDR3 bases are TGTGCCAGCAGTTACGATGGGGTGGTGGTGTTCTTC.

The chain recombines TRBV20-1 with TRBJ1-6, with unresolved D. Per the germline V gene, CDR1 is DFQATT and CDR2 is SNEGSKA (reference sequence). V was trimmed by 3 bases and J by 8 bases, leaving 11 bases between them. The CDR3 spans 13 residues. This chain's CDR3 is CSASRGYDSPLHF. DNA of the CDR3: TGCAGTGCTAGTCGGGGTTATGATTCACCCCTCCACTTT.

J is TRBJ2-6 and V is TRBV24-1; either TRBD1 or TRBD2 may supply D (7 bases each). Germline V gene sequence: CDR1 KGHDR, CDR2 SFDVKD. V was trimmed by 9 bases and J by 1 base, leaving 9 bases between them. The CDR3 covers 14 residues. CDR3 bases: TGTGCCACCCAGGGGGGGTCTGGGGCCAACGTCCTGACTTTC. It encodes CATQGGSGANVLTF.

The chain has TRBV24-1 and TRBJ2-2, with 8 bases that match TRBD1. Germline lookup yields CDR1 KGHDR and CDR2 SFDVKD. The CDR3 has 16 amino acids. V dropped 1 base and J dropped 5; count of bases not matched to a gene: 5. The CDR3 spells CATSDFTGGRTGELFF. CDR3 DNA sequence: TGTGCCACCAGTGATTTCACAGGGGGAAGGACCGGGGAGCTGTTTTTT.

This clonotype was observed a few times. The chain employs TRBV18 and TRBJ1-1; D is perhaps TRBD1 (5 bases). V was trimmed by 5 bases and J by 2 bases, leaving 15 bases between them. This CDR3 comprises 15 residues. Germline V lookup: CDR1 KGHSH, CDR2 LQKENI. CDR3 residues: CASSSESRTNTEAFF. In DNA form, the CDR3 reads TGTGCCAGCTCATCTGAATCAAGGACAAACACTGAAGCTTTCTTT.

The V gene is TRBV11-2, the J gene TRBJ2-3; 8 bases are shared with TRBD2. Germline CDR1 is SGHAT and CDR2 is FQNNGV. This CDR3 region has 21 residues. Trimming took 5 bases from V and 4 from J; bases not matched to a gene: 26. The CDR3 DNA is TGTGCCAGCAGCACGCCTCGCAGGCGTTCTGGTCCAGCGGGAGTCGCAGATACGCAGTATTTT. It translates to CASSTPRRRSGPAGVADTQYF.

The chain employs TRBV28 and TRBJ2-7; 7 nucleotides align to TRBD1. The CDR3 runs to 12 residues. J lost 3 bases, V lost 8 bases, and 4 bases had no gene match. The V gene's germline CDR1 is MDHEN and CDR2 SYDVKM. CDR3: CASRTGYYEQYF. CDR3 bases: TGTGCCAGCCGGACAGGCTACTACGAGCAGTACTTC.

As DNA, the CDR3 is TGTGCCAGCAGCCAAGGAGCTCCGGGGCAAGAGACCCAGTACTTC. Translated, it gives CASSQGAPGQETQYF. The chain links TRBV4-2 to TRBJ2-5, with D perhaps TRBD2 (5 bases). Germline values: CDR1 LGHNA, CDR2 YNFKEQ. CDR3 length equals 15 residues. Trimming took off 1 base at V and 2 bases at J, with 11 bases between the two ends.

Notes on this clonotype: At one end, the junction sequence differs from germline, possibly due to a read error. This chain joins TRBV12-3 or TRBV12-4 and TRBJ2-5; perhaps TRBD1 as D (6 bases). This CDR3 has 15 residues. The CDR3 region is CASSLSGVGGETQHF. The DNA of the CDR3 is TGTGCCAGCAGTTTATCCGGGGTAGGGGGAGAGACCCAGCACTTC.